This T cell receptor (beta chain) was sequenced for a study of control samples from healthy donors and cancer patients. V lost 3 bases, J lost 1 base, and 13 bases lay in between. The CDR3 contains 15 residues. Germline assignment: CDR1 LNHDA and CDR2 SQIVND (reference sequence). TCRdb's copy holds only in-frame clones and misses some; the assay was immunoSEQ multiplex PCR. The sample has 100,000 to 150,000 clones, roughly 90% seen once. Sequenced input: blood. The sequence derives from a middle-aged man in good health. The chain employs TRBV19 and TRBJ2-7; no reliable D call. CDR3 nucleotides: TGTGCCAGTAGTATCGGAACACAGCGATCCTACGAGCAGTACTTC. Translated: CASSIGTQRSYEQYF.